These T cell receptor beta chains were read from a single sample in a study of response to subunit inactivated influenza vaccine. TCRdb ran MiXCR on the RT-PCR reads and lists one entry per CDR3 protein. The table lists about 310,000 distinct CDR3 sequences, 21% of them singletons. Sequenced here: PBMCs from blood, sampled less than 22 months after vaccination. All receptors come from a man aged 50-75 years who received an inactivated influenza vaccine. The conserved cysteine and the conserved F or W are not part of the CDR3 here. Some rows have no size entry. The others give once, few or many, or a class for an expanded clone.

>few|TRBJ2-2|TRBV4-3
ASSQDRGGELF
>many|TRBJ2-7|TRBV28
ASGRSGSGSYEQY
>few|TRBJ2-1|TRBV7-3
ASSLMISRGADTLSYNEQF
>NA|TRBJ2-7|TRBV20-1
SASSPRGGSYEQY
>NA|TRBJ2-2|TRBV5-6
ASSGGWAGELF
>NA|TRBJ2-7|TRBV4-2
ASSQENRVHEQY
>few|TRBJ2-2|TRBV10-3
AIRRDRVFTGELF
>NA|TRBJ2-7|TRBV7-8
ASRERDRGLYEQY
>many|TRBJ2-5|TRBV2
ASSELAGAETQY
>few|TRBJ2-1|TRBV30
ASQRGGDNEQF
>NA|TRBJ2-1|TRBV27
ASSWGTSLEQF
>NA|TRBJ1-1|TRBV14
ASSQDYVNTEAF
>many|TRBJ1-6|TRBV7-8
ASSTDRGNSPLH
>NA|TRBJ2-4|TRBV18
ASSPPGTGGNIQY
>NA|TRBJ2-1|TRBV11-1
ASSSGPNNEQF
>NA|TRBJ1-1|TRBV20-1
SASRGLHGTEAF
>NA|TRBJ2-5|TRBV6-1
ASSPPREGLETQY
>many|TRBJ1-2|TRBV6-2/TRBV6-3
ASSLTFNYGYT
>few|TRBJ2-1|TRBV30
AWSVLGLADEQF
>NA|TRBJ2-3|TRBV4-2
ASSQGMASGLAVTDTQY
>NA|TRBJ1-6|TRBV6-1
ASSRQGLWNSPLH
>few|TRBJ1-5|TRBV6-5
ASSYSFGGGNQPQH
>many|TRBJ2-6|TRBV11-1
ASSEITGPVRSGANVLT
>NA|TRBJ2-2|TRBV27
ATLVQGNVGELF
>few|TRBJ2-1|TRBV10-3
AISARTQDLYNEQF
>NA|TRBJ2-5|TRBV7-2
ASRKHETQY
>few|TRBJ1-1|TRBV5-1
ASSLVGSGRGPRSTEAF
>NA|TRBJ2-3|TRBV5-6
ASSLVAGVTDTQY
>NA|TRBJ1-5|TRBV24-1
ATSGSGNNQPQH
>few|TRBJ1-2|TRBV6-4
ASSEYWGYGYT
>few|TRBJ1-1|TRBV18
ASSPDRTEAF
>NA|TRBJ1-2|TRBV7-9
ASSFDAGNNYGYT
>NA|TRBJ1-2|TRBV29-1
SVDSSTGNLSGYT
>NA|TRBJ1-6|TRBV23-1
ASSQLSEDSTLH
>many|TRBJ1-2|TRBV20-1
SARALAGGGNYGYT
>NA|TRBJ1-3|TRBV5-1
ASSLARSSGNTIY
>few|TRBJ2-2|TRBV19
ASTTDRGGTGELF